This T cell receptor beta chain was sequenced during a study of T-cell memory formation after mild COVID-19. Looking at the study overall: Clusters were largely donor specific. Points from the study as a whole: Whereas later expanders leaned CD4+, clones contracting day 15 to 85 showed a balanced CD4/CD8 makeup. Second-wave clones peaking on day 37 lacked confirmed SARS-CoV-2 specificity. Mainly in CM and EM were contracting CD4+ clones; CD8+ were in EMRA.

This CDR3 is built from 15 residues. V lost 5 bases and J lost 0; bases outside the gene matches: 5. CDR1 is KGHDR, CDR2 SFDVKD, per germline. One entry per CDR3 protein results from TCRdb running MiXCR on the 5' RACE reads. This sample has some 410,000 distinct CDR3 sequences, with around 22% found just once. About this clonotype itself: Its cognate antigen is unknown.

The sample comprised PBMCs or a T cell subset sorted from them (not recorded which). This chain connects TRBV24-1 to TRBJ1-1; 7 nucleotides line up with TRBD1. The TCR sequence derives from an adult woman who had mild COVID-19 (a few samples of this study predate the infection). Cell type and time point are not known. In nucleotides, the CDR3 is TGTGCCACCAGTGGATCCGGGACAGTGAACACTGAAGCTTTCTTT. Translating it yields CATSGSGTVNTEAFF.